This TCR beta chain is drawn from a study of identifying expanded T cells in peripheral blood. The method was immunoSEQ multiplex PCR; TCRdb's version includes in-frame clones alone and lacks a portion of them. In the table there are over 100,000 clones, about 91% of which are singletons. V lost 4 bases and J 2 bases, leaving 12 bases between the germline ends. Per the germline V gene, CDR1 is SGHKS and CDR2 is YYEKEE (reference sequence). The CDR3 sequence is 14 residues long. V gene TRBV5-5 combines with J gene TRBJ1-2; TRBD1 is a possible D gene (6 bases). What was sequenced was blood. The source of this sequence is a person aged 18 to 70 in good health. CDR3 bases: TGTGCCAGCAGCCTTCTACAGGGCAACTATGGCTACACCTTC. Its translation is CASSLLQGNYGYTF.